The T cell receptor beta chain under discussion was sequenced for a study of cytomegalovirus exposure and HLA in healthy donors. The study, taken as a whole, reports: Later work associated roughly 17,000 TCR beta sequences with HLA alleles at 0.05 false discovery rate.

About this clone itself: As yet, its antigen is unknown.

Healthy bone marrow donors made up the cohort. The PCR made use of 60 Vbeta and 13 Jbeta primers. Some clones are missing from TCRdb's copy, which holds only in-frame ones; the method was immunoSEQ multiplex PCR. The sample lists 150,000 to 200,000 clones; roughly four fifths were seen once. Per the germline V gene, CDR1 is ENHRY and CDR2 is SYGVKD. CDR3 length: 15 residues. The V end was cut by 2 bases, the J end by 0 bases, with 8 bases between. This receptor was obtained from a young woman in good health and CMV-seropositive. This chain joins TRBV10-3 and TRBJ1-3, with D unclear. The specimen sequenced was PBMCs. Here the CDR3 reads CAISETLTSGNTIYF. In nucleotides, the CDR3 is TGTGCCATCAGTGAGACTTTAACCTCTGGAAACACCATATATTTT.